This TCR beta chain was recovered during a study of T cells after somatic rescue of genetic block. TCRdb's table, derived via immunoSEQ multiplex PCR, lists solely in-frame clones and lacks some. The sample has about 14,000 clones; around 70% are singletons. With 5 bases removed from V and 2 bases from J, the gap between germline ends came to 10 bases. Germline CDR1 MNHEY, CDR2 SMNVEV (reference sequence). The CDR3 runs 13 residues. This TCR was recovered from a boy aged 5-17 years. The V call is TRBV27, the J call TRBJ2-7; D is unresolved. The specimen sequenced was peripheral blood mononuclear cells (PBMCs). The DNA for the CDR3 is TGTGCCAGCAGTCGGACCCATACCTACGAGCAGTACTTC. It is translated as CASSRTHTYEQYF.